Shown below are 23 T cell receptor beta chains from a single sample sequenced in a study of blood T cell repertoires in COVID-19 (TCRdb year 2020). The library was produced with the immunoSEQ multiplex PCR assay. Here the immuneACCESS table is served through TCRdb, limited to in-frame sequences with V and J called. Missing clones are a known gap in these copies; in checked studies unresolved V genes cover under half, and the rest lacks a known reason. The sample table shows 180,000 or so clones, and around nine tenths are seen once. Of the sample, 2.5% to 4% falls within the top ten clones. Sequenced sample: peripheral blood. These receptors came from a man between 65 and 80 years old with acute or convalescent COVID-19.

In regard to this clone: A read error may account for a junction end that differs from germline. The rearrangement joins TRBV29-1 to TRBJ1-4, with 8 bases lining up with TRBD1. Per germline, CDR1 SQVTM and CDR2 ANQGSEA. The CDR3 spans 12 residues. The CDR3 loop is CSVKDRGEKLFF. CDR3 nucleotide sequence: TGCAGCGTTAAAGACAGGGGTGAAAAACTGTTTTTT. Full variable domain (remainder filled in from reference TRBV29-1 and TRBJ1-4): SAVISQKPSRDICQRGTSLTIQCQVDSQVTMMFWYRQQPGQSLTLIATANQGSEATYESGFVIDKFPISRPNLTFSTLTVSNMSPEDSSIYLCSVKDRGEKLFFGSGTQLSVL.

The chain employs TRBV6-5 and TRBJ2-6; unclear D gene. Germline V gene data show CDR1 as MNHEY and CDR2 as SVGAGI. This CDR3 spans 14 amino acids. Trimming cost V 8 bases and J 2 bases, with 10 bases left between them. The CDR3 DNA sequence: TGTGCCAGCGATCTAACCCCTGGGGCCAACGTCCTGACTTTC. This translates into CASDLTPGANVLTF.

The chain recombines TRBV24-1 with TRBJ2-3; D remains unclear. Trimming took 3 bases from V and 4 from J, leaving 4 bases between them. CDR1 is KGHDR, CDR2 SFDVKD, per germline. CDR3 size: 12 residues. Here the CDR3 DNA reads TGTGCCACCAGTGATCGAGCAGATACGCAGTATTTT. Translated, it gives CATSDRADTQYF.

A single count supports this clone. The gene calls are TRBV7-3 and TRBJ2-2; D remains ambiguous. The CDR3 loop spans 14 amino acids. Germline V CDR1 and CDR2: SGHTA, FQGTGA. The V and J ends lost 4 bases and 4 bases respectively, with 10 bases between them. The CDR3 loop reads CASSSKPGTGELFF. In DNA form, the CDR3 reads TGTGCCAGCAGCTCTAAACCCGGCACCGGGGAGCTGTTTTTT.

CDR3 residues: CASSVSTGLGQPQHF. CDR3 nucleotides: TGTGCCAGCAGCGTATCCACAGGGCTCGGTCAGCCCCAGCATTTT. This rearrangement joins TRBV9 to TRBJ1-5; D is possibly TRBD1 (6 bases). Germline CDR1 is SGDLS and CDR2 is YYNGEE. The CDR3 has 15 residues. V was trimmed by 1 base and J by 6 bases, leaving 14 bases between them.

The chain combines TRBV28 with TRBJ1-1; D may be TRBD1 (5 bases). V was trimmed by 7 bases and J by 9 bases, leaving 18 bases between them. This CDR3 contains 13 residues. Germline V gene data show CDR1 as MDHEN and CDR2 as SYDVKM. The CDR3 bases are TGTGCCAGCATCACCCCCGGGGGACCCCAAGCTTTCTTT. Encoded protein: CASITPGGPQAFF. The full variable domain, rest sourced from reference TRBV28 and TRBJ1-1, is DVKVTQSSRYLVKRTGEKVFLECVQDMDHENMFWYRQDPGLGLRLIYFSYDVKMKEKGDIPEGYSVSREKKERFSLILESASTNQTSMYLCASITPGGPQAFFGQGTRLTVV.

The chain employs TRBV11-2 and TRBJ2-7; the match to TRBD1 covers 7 bases. Germline assignment: CDR1 SGHAT and CDR2 FQNNGV. Trimming at V came to 5 bases and at J to 1 base, leaving 11 bases not matched to a gene. The CDR3 is 16 amino acids. The DNA of the CDR3 is TGTGCCAGCAGCCCGAGAGGGGGCGAGAGGTCCTACGAGCAGTACTTC. It yields the protein CASSPRGGERSYEQYF.

This chain connects TRBV5-6 to TRBJ2-3; 8 bases fit TRBD2. The CDR3 is 14 amino acids. V shed 0 bases and J 7 bases; nucleotides not matched to a gene: 4. Per the germline V gene, CDR1 is SGHDT and CDR2 is YYEEEE. CDR3 residues: CASSLGVAGNTQYF. The CDR3 DNA follows: TGTGCCAGCAGCTTGGGGGTAGCGGGGAATACGCAGTATTTT.

The J gene is TRBJ2-5, the V gene TRBV24-1; D not resolved. Trimming took off 6 bases at V and 3 bases at J, with 10 bases between the two ends. Per the germline V gene, CDR1 is KGHDR and CDR2 is SFDVKD. The CDR3 length is 13 residues. DNA for the CDR3: TGTGCCACCAGTTTTAAGACTGAAGAGACCCAGTACTTC. Its translation is CATSFKTEETQYF.

V usage is TRBV7-8 and J usage is TRBJ2-1; tentatively, D is TRBD2 (6 bases). Germline V gene data show CDR1 as SGHVS and CDR2 as FQNEAQ. Trimming left V 3 bases short and J 5 bases short, with 8 bases between. This CDR3 is built from 13 residues. The DNA for the CDR3 is TGTGCCAGCAGCTTTGCGGGGCACAATGAGCAGTTCTTC. This gives the protein CASSFAGHNEQFF.

The CDR3 loop reads CASSLIVGAPTGELFF. In nucleotides, the CDR3 is TGTGCCAGCAGCTTGATAGTAGGGGCCCCCACCGGGGAGCTGTTTTTT. The genes are TRBV5-6 and TRBJ2-2; D is perhaps TRBD1 (5 bases). Trimming took off 1 base at V and 4 bases at J, with 14 bases between the two ends. The CDR3 totals 16 residues. Germline V gene sequence: CDR1 SGHDT, CDR2 YYEEEE.

For this clone: Other DNA sequences of this sample code for an identical CDR3. The chain has TRBV4-3 and TRBJ1-3; tentatively, D is TRBD1 (6 bases). This CDR3 contains 15 residues. Trimming left V 4 bases short and J 1 base short, with 11 bases between. CDR1 and CDR2 (germline): LGHNA, YSLEER. CDR3 region: CASSPGQLSGNTIYF. DNA for the CDR3: TGCGCCAGCAGCCCAGGACAGCTTTCTGGAAACACCATATATTTT.

CDR3 region: CASSLFSNQPQHF. CDR3 sequence (DNA): TGTGCCAGCAGTTTATTCAGTAATCAGCCCCAGCATTTT. V and J are TRBV28 and TRBJ1-5, with no clear D. The V end lost 1 base, the J end lost 4 bases, and 5 bases lay between the germline ends. CDR3 size: 13 residues. Germline CDR1 MDHEN, CDR2 SYDVKM.

V usage is TRBV2 and J usage is TRBJ1-1, with 11 bases identical to TRBD1. V lost 5 bases to trimming and J lost 6 bases; unmatched junction nucleotides: 11. The germline CDR1 and CDR2 sequences are SNHLY and FYNNEI. The CDR3 sequence is 16 residues long. DNA of the CDR3: TGTGCCAGCAGTCCTAGGACAGGGGGCATAATTGCTGAAGCTTTCTTT. It codes for CASSPRTGGIIAEAFF.

The chain links TRBV5-6 to TRBJ1-2; unclear D gene. The V end was cut by 2 bases, the J end by 2 bases, with 4 bases between. The CDR3 loop spans 12 amino acids. Germline V gene data show CDR1 as SGHDT and CDR2 as YYEEEE. The CDR3: CASSFLNYGYTF. DNA for the CDR3: TGTGCCAGCAGCTTCTTGAACTATGGCTACACCTTC.

The genes are TRBV13 and TRBJ2-7, with 7 bases that match TRBD1. The length of the CDR3 is 14 residues. Germline V gene data show CDR1 as PRHDT and CDR2 as FYEKMQ (reference sequence). With 4 bases clipped from V and 3 bases from J, the junction kept 6 bases outside the gene matches. Here the CDR3 DNA reads TGTGCCAGCAGCTACGGACAGGCGTACTACGAGCAGTACTTC. Protein sequence: CASSYGQAYYEQYF.

DNA of the CDR3: TGTGCCATCAGTGTCCTGCAGGCCTATGGCTACACCTTC. It codes for CAISVLQAYGYTF. The chain links TRBV10-3 to TRBJ1-2; D unclear. CDR1 ENHRY and CDR2 SYGVKD come from the germline V gene. The V end lost 4 bases, the J end lost 4 bases, and 10 bases lay between the germline ends. The CDR3 sequence is 13 residues long.

The rearrangement uses TRBV4-2 and TRBJ2-2, with 10 positions matching TRBD2. CDR1 is LGHNA and CDR2 is YNFKEQ in the germline V gene. V shed 0 bases, J shed 3 bases, and the junction held 4 bases outside the gene matches. The CDR3 length is 17 residues. The CDR3 coding sequence is TGTGCCAGCAGCCAAGAGCCTAGCGGGGGTTACACCGGGGAGCTGTTTTTT. It encodes CASSQEPSGGYTGELFF.

This clone has just one count. The V gene is TRBV5-1, the J gene TRBJ1-5, with a weak D call TRBD1 (6 bases). The V gene lost 0 bases and the J gene lost 5 bases, with 9 bases spanning the gap. The germline gives CDR1 SGHRS, CDR2 YFSETQ. The CDR3 runs to 14 residues. The CDR3 region is CASSLVPGDQPQHF. DNA for the CDR3: TGCGCCAGCAGCTTGGTCCCAGGGGATCAGCCCCAGCATTTT.

The chain joins TRBV25-1 to TRBJ1-5, with no clear D. Between the trimmed V and J ends, which lost 7 bases and 8 bases, there was a span of 12 bases. Germline lookup yields CDR1 MGHDK and CDR2 SYGVNS. The CDR3 contains 12 residues. The CDR3 region is CASNGGFEPQHF. The DNA of the CDR3 is TGTGCCAGCAACGGAGGGTTTGAGCCCCAGCATTTT.

This sequence joins TRBV9 and TRBJ1-3; TRBD1 is a possible D gene (5 bases). CDR3 size: 14 residues. Trimming cost V 0 bases and J 2 bases, with 6 bases left between them. Germline CDR1 SGDLS, CDR2 YYNGEE. The CDR3 loop reads CASSVVGAGNTIYF. The CDR3 DNA reads as TGTGCCAGCAGCGTAGTAGGGGCTGGAAACACCATATATTTT.

The rearrangement uses TRBV4-1 and TRBJ2-2, with D unclear. CDR1 and CDR2 from the germline V gene are MGHRA and YSYEKL. This CDR3 has 12 residues. Trimming pared 3 bases from V and 4 bases from J, leaving 3 bases between. The CDR3, as DNA: TGCGCCAGCAGCCATCTCACCGGGGAGCTGTTTTTT. This gives the protein CASSHLTGELFF.

The chain joins TRBV4-1 to TRBJ2-3, with D uncertain. Deletions cut 4 bases from V and 3 bases from J, with 20 bases between. The CDR3 length is 17 residues. Germline V gene sequence: CDR1 MGHRA, CDR2 YSYEKL. The CDR3, as DNA: TGCGCCAGCAGCCGTGGTGCGAGCGACTTCGGGACAGATACGCAGTATTTT. Amino acid sequence: CASSRGASDFGTDTQYF.